This T cell receptor (beta chain) was recovered during a study of response to subunit inactivated influenza vaccine. This clonotype was seen at least ten times. No antigen is known for it. Regarding the study as a whole: The authors suggested that every seasonal influenza vaccination recruits few new T cells.

The germline V gene has CDR1 LNHDA and CDR2 SQIVND (reference sequence). CDR3 size: 17 residues. V lost 1 base to trimming and J lost 2 bases, with 17 bases between them. TCRdb ran MiXCR on the RT-PCR reads and lists one entry per CDR3 protein. This sample has around 320,000 distinct CDR3 sequences, with approximately 23% found just once. Material: PBMCs from blood, obtained 21 months after vaccination. The rearrangement uses TRBV19 and TRBJ1-2, with unresolved D. The source is a man between 50 and 69 years old who received an inactivated influenza vaccine. The CDR3 spells CASSIGRHASGNYGYTF. CDR3 coding DNA: TGTGCCAGTAGTATAGGGAGACACGCCTCTGGAAACTATGGCTACACCTTC.